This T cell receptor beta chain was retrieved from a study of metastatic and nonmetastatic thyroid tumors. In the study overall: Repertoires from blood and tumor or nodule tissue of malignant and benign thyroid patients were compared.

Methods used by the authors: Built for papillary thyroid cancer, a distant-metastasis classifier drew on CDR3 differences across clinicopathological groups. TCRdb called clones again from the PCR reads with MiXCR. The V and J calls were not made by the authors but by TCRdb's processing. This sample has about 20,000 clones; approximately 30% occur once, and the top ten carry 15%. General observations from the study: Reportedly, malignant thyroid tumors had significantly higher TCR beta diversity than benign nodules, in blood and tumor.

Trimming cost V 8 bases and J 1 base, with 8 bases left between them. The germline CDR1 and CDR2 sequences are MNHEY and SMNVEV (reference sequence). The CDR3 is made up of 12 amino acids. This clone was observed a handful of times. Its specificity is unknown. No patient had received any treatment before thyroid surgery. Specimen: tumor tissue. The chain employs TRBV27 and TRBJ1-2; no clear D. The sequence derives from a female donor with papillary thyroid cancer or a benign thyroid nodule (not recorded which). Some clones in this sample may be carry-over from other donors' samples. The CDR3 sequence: CASGGLNYGYTF. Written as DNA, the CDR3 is TGTGCCAGCGGCGGCCTTAACTATGGCTACACCTTC.